The present T cell receptor beta chain was sequenced within a study of beta chain features in type 1 diabetes. Staining for CD45RO/CCR7/CD25/CD127/CD95/CD27 allowed sorting of CD4+ naive, central memory, regulatory and stem cell-like memory cells. Isolated RNA was reverse transcribed in full, so expressed TCRB transcripts were sequenced. The table came from immunoSEQ multiplex PCR; TCRdb's copy has only in-frame clones and leaves some out. The sample comprises approximately 360,000 clones, 10% to 15% of which are singletons, and about 0.01% rests with the top ten. The length of the CDR3 is 15 residues. Germline values: CDR1 KGHSH, CDR2 LQKENI. Trimming cost V 5 bases and J 5 bases; bases outside gene matches: 10. Points from the study as a whole: Patients showed naive, central memory and Treg TCRB repertoires that appeared more similar than those of healthy donors. Moderate yet significant TCRB CDR3 shortening was seen in Type 1 diabetes patients in all four CD4+ subsets.

This clone was recorded a few times. Its antigen is undetermined. The clonotype was recovered from a woman in her late teens or twenties with type 1 diabetes. The gene calls are TRBV18 and TRBJ2-7, with 9 positions matching TRBD1. The specimen sequenced was naive CD4+ T cells from blood. The CDR3 loop is CASSSKGQGANEQYF. The CDR3 DNA is TGTGCCAGCTCATCTAAGGGACAGGGAGCCAACGAGCAGTACTTC.